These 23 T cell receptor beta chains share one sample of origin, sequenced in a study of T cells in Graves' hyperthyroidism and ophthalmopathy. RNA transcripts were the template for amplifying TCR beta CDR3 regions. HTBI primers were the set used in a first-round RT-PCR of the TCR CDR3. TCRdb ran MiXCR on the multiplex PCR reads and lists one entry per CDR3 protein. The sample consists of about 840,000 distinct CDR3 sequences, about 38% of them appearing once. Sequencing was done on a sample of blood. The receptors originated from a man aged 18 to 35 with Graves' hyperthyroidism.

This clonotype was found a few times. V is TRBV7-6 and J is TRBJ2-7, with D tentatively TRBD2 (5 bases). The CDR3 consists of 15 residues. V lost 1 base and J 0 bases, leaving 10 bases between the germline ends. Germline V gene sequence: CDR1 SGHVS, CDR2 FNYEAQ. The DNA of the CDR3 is TGTGCCAGCAGCTTAGAGGAGGTGCCCTCCTACGAGCAGTACTTC. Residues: CASSLEEVPSYEQYF.

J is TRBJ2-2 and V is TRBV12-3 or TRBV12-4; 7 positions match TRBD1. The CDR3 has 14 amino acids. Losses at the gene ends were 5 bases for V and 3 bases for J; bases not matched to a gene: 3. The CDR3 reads CASSTGADTGELFF. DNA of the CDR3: TGTGCCAGCAGTACAGGGGCGGACACCGGGGAGCTGTTTTTT.

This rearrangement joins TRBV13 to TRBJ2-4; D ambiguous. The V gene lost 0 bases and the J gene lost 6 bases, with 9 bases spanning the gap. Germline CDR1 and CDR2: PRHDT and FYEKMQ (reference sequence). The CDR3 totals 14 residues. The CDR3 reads CASSLGRLPNIQYF. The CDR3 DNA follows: TGTGCCAGCAGCTTAGGCCGGCTCCCAAACATTCAGTACTTC.

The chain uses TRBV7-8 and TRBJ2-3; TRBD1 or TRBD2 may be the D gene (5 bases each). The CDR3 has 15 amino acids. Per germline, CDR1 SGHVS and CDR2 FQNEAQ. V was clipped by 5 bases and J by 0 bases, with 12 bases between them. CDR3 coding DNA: TGTGCCAGCAGCCCCGAGGGGCGGAGCACAGATACGCAGTATTTT. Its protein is CASSPEGRSTDTQYF.

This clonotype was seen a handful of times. For the CDR3, the DNA is TGTGCCAGCAGTTTTGGAGGGGCAGGGTATGGCTACACCTTC. Its protein product is CASSFGGAGYGYTF. The V and J genes are TRBV12-3 or TRBV12-4 and TRBJ1-2; tentative D call: TRBD1 (5 bases). Between the trimmed V and J ends, which lost 3 bases and 5 bases, there was a span of 13 bases. CDR3 length equals 14 residues.

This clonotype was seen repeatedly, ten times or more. The CDR3 sequence: CASSVNSGRQYEQYF. The CDR3 nucleotides are TGTGCCAGCAGCGTTAACTCGGGCAGACAGTACGAGCAGTACTTC. The chain has TRBV7-2 and TRBJ2-7, with D possibly TRBD1 on 5 matching bases. This CDR3 contains 15 residues. Germline CDR1 and CDR2: SGHTA and FQGNSA. V gave up 5 bases and J gave up 4 bases, with 18 bases separating them.

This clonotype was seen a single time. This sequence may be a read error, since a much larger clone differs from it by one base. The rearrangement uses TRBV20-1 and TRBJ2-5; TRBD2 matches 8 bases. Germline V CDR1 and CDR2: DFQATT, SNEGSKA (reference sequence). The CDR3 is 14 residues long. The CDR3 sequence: CSAVAGTRIETRYF. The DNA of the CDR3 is TGCAGTGCAGTTGCCGGGACTAGAATCGAGACCCGGTACTTC.

This chain's CDR3 is CASRPGLAGGANVLTF. The CDR3 coding sequence is TGTGCCAGCAGGCCGGGACTAGCGGGGGGGGCCAACGTCCTGACTTTC. The rearrangement joins TRBV12-3 or TRBV12-4 to TRBJ2-6, with TRBD2 matching 13 bases. Losses at the gene ends were 6 bases for V and 4 bases for J; bases not matched to a gene: 3. The CDR3 is 16 amino acids.

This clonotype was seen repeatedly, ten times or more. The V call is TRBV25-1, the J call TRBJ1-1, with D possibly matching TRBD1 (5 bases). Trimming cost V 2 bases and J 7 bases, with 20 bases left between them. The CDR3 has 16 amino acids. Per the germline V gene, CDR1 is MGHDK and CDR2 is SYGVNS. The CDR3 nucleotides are TGTGCCAGCAGTGAAGCAAAACTGGGGACCGGCGATGAAGCTTTCTTT. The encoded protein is CASSEAKLGTGDEAFF.

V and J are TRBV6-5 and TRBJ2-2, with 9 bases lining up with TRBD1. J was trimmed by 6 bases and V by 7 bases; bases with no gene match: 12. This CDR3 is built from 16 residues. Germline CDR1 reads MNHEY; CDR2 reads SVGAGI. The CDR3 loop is CASIWEGTGSPGELFF. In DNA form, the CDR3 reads TGTGCCAGCATTTGGGAAGGGACAGGGAGTCCCGGGGAGCTGTTTTTT.

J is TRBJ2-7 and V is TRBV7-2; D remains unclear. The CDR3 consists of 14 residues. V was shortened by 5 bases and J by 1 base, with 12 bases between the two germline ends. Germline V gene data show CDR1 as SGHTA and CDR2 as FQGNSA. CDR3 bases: TGTGCCAGCAGCCAAGACGGAGTTTCCTACGAGCAGTACTTC. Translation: CASSQDGVSYEQYF.

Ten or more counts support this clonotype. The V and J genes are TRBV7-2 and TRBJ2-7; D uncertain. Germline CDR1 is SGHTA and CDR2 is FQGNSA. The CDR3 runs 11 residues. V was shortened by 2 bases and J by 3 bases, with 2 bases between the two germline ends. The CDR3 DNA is TGTGCCAGCAGCTTATTCTACGAGCAGTACTTC. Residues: CASSLFYEQYF.

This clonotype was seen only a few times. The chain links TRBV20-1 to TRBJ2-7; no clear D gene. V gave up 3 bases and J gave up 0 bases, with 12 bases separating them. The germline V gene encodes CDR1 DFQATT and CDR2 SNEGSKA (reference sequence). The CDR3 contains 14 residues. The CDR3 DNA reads TGCAGTGCTAGGGGCTTAAAGAGCTCCTACGAGCAGTACTTC. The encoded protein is CSARGLKSSYEQYF.

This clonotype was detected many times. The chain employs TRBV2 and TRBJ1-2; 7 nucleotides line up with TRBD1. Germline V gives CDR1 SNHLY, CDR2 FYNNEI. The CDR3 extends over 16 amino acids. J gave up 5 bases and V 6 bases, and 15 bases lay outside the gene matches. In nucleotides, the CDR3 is TGTGCCAGCAGCGAGAGTGAGACAGGGAGATGGTATGGCTACACCTTC. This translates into CASSESETGRWYGYTF.

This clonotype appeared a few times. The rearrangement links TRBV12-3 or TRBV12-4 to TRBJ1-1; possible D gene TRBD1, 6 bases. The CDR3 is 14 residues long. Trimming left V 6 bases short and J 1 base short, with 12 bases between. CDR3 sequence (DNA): TGTGCCAGCAGCGCCGGACAGTCGAACACTGAAGCTTTCTTT. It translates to CASSAGQSNTEAFF.

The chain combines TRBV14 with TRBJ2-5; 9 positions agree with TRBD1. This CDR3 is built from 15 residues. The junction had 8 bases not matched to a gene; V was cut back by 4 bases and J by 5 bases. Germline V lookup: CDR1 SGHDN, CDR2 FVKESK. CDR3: CASSLSTGGLETQYF. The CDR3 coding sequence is TGTGCCAGCAGCCTATCGACAGGGGGATTGGAGACCCAGTACTTC.

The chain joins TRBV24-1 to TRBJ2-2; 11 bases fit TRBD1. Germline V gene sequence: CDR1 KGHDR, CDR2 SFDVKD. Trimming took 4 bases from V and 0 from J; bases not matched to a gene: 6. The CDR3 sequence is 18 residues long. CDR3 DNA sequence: TGTGCCACCAGTGAGACCCCGGGACAGGGGGCGAACACCGGGGAGCTGTTTTTT. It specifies CATSETPGQGANTGELFF.

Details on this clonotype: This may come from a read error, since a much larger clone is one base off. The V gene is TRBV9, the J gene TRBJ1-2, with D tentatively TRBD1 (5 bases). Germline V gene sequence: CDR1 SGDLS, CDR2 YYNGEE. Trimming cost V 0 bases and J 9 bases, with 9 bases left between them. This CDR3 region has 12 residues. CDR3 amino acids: CASSVAKGCYTF. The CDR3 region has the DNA TGTGCCAGCAGCGTAGCTAAGGGGTGCTACACCTTC.

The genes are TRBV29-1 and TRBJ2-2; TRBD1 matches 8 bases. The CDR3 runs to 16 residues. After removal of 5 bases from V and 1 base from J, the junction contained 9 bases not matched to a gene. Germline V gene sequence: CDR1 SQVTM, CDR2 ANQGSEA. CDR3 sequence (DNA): TGCAGCGTTTCCCCTTCGGGGACAGGGAACACCGGGGAGCTGTTTTTT. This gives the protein CSVSPSGTGNTGELFF.

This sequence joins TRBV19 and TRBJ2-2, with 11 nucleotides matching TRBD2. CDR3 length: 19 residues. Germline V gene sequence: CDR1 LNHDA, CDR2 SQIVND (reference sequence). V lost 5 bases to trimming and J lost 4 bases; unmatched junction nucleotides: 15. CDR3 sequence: CASSFRGSGGAVGTGELFF. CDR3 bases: TGTGCCAGTAGTTTCCGAGGTAGCGGGGGGGCCGTGGGCACCGGGGAGCTGTTTTTT.

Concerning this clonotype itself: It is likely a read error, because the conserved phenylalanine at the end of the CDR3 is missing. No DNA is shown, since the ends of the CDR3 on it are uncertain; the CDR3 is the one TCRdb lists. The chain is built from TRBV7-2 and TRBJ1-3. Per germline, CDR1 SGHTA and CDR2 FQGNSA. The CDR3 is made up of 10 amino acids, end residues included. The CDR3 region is CASSLWTGTS.

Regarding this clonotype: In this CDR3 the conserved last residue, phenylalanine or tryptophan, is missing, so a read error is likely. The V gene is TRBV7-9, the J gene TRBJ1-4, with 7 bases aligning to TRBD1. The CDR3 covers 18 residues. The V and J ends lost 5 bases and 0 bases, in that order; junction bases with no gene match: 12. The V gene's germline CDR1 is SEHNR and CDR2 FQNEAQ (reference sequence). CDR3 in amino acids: CASSGHDRADATNEKLFL. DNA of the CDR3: TGTGCCAGCAGCGGCCACGACAGGGCCGATGCAACTAATGAAAAACTGTTTTTA.

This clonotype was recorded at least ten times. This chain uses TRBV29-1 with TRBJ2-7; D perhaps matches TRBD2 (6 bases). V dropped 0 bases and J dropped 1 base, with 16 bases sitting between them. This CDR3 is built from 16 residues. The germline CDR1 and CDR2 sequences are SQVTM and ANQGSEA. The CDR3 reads CSVEEDGGSDSYEQYF. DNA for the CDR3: TGCAGCGTTGAAGAGGATGGAGGGAGCGATTCCTACGAGCAGTACTTC.